Sequencing of this T cell receptor (beta chain) was carried out in a study of blood T cell repertoires in COVID-19 (dated by TCRdb to 2019 to 2021). With regard to the full study: Samples covering the acute and convalescent phases of COVID-19 were provided by collaborators in the United States, Italy and Spain. The material from the prospective study consisted of cDNA or gDNA derived from T cells, B-cell-depleted T cells, or PBMCs. Subjects who had been exposed to COVID-19, were actively infected with it, or had recovered from it provided the deeply sampled blood TCRbeta repertoires that made up the dataset. The repertoires were made available in a free public database intended to serve as a resource for research on the immune response to SARS-CoV-2. Samples were obtained from the ongoing ImmuneRACE study (first 160 participants) and from 1,254 subjects provided by 6 global collaborators. Nearly every sample came with metadata listing a de-identified subject ID, COVID-19 status, age in years and sex. Where available, HLA class I and class II types were taken from metadata supplied by the sample provider and were not determined by assay-based typing.

Taken from the germline V gene (reference sequence), the CDR1 and CDR2 loops are LGHDT and YNNKEL. Trimming leaves V shorter by 5 bases and J shorter by 7 bases, with the junction holding 10 bases beyond the gene matches. Counted from cysteine to phenylalanine, this CDR3 has 17 amino acids. Only the CDR3 portion is preserved as DNA: 51 bases, with reading frame beginning at the first base. TCRbeta CDR3 regions were amplified from genomic DNA by means of the immunoSEQ Assay, a bias-controlled multiplex PCR. The authors processed their data as follows. The number of nucleated cells in each sample was estimated from the amplification of reference gene primers within the assay. Sequence reads were collapsed and filtered to measure the absolute abundance of every unique TCRbeta CDR3 rearrangement. For each sample, productive Simpson clonality was calculated by taking the square root of Simpson's diversity index across productive rearrangements. Held by TCRdb, this immuneACCESS table contains in-frame sequences only and omits some clones. Under half of the omission traces to an unresolved V gene where checked; the cause of the rest is unknown. Clonal size and the V and J genes are those of that table, whereas D and trimming came from the DNA. A total of roughly 400,000 clones appear in this sample, around nine tenths of them only once. Jointly, the top ten make up approximately 1.5% of the sample.

Participants in the prospective study were enrolled through a virtual design, were aged roughly 18 to 100 years, and lived in some 24 United States geographic areas. In the prospective study, participants were assigned to cohorts based on the clinical history participants reported in a screening survey and a study questionnaire. Exposed participants had been in contact, within 2 weeks of entering the study, with a person who had a PCR-confirmed or clinician-diagnosed case of COVID-19. Each participant in the prospective study had whole blood, serum and a nasopharyngeal or oropharyngeal swab collected by mobile phlebotomists. Over an approximately 2-month period, participants in the prospective study had the option of providing additional blood draws and questionnaires. Before DNA extraction, prospective study blood samples were shipped either frozen or at room temperature. The investigation overall reported the following: How much clinical and demographic metadata was included differed by source and by participant, and the metadata was provided uncurated.

As regards this clone: It has no known antigen specificity. No much larger clonotype is one base removed from it; base qualities were not supplied.

Sequencing was performed on PBMCs or T cells enriched from blood (not recorded which). Recombination joined TRBV3-1 (or the pseudogene TRBV3-2) with TRBJ2-2; TRBD2 agrees with 13 junctional bases. This receptor was taken from a woman aged 18-30 years who had been exposed to COVID-19. CDR3 reads: CASSYRRTSGRGGELFF. The nucleotide sequence reads as follows: TGTGCCAGCAGCTATCGCAGGACTAGCGGGAGAGGCGGGGAGCTGTTTTTT.